The 20 T cell receptor beta chains below all came from one sample that was sequenced in a study of cytomegalovirus exposure and HLA in healthy donors (dated by TCRdb to between 2016 and 2019). Library preparation used the immunoSEQ multiplex PCR assay. The immuneACCESS repertoire file appears here via TCRdb, limited to in-frame rearrangements. These files lack a portion of the clones; in checked studies, under half of the deficit traces to unresolved V genes, and the cause of the others is not known. In this sample the table shows about 160,000 clones, around nine tenths of which occur a single time. The ten largest clonotypes hold under 4.5% of the sample. Input material: PBMCs. The receptor set was obtained from a man younger than 35 in good health and CMV-seropositive.

Only a few counts were recorded for this clone. The CDR3 loop is CASSPKTGSSYEQYF. The CDR3 nucleotides are TGTGCCAGCAGCCCCAAGACAGGGAGCTCCTACGAGCAGTACTTC. V is TRBV7-9 and J is TRBJ2-7; 7 nucleotides match TRBD1. Germline assignment: CDR1 SEHNR and CDR2 FQNEAQ (reference sequence). After removal of 5 bases from V and 0 bases from J, the junction contained 7 bases not matched to a gene. CDR3 length: 15 amino acids.

The rearrangement uses TRBV28 and TRBJ1-2; D call uncertain. CDR3 length: 12 residues. Trimming shortened V by 5 bases and J by 8 bases, and 12 bases separated the two germline ends. CDR1 MDHEN and CDR2 SYDVKM come from the germline V gene. Written as DNA, the CDR3 is TGTGCCAGCAGTGGGTCCAGCGGGGGCTACACCTTC. This codes for CASSGSSGGYTF.

The CDR3 nucleotides are TGTGCCAGCAGCCCCAGGGAATCGGGCGGGGAGCTGTTTTTT. It encodes CASSPRESGGELFF. The rearrangement links TRBV11-3 to TRBJ2-2, with D possibly matching TRBD1 (5 bases). CDR1 is SGHNT and CDR2 is YENEEA in the germline V gene. The CDR3 is 14 residues long. The V end lost 5 bases, the J end lost 7 bases, and 14 bases lay between the germline ends.

In its sample, this clone was seen once. The chain joins TRBV9 to TRBJ2-1, with D unresolved. The CDR3 extends over 14 amino acids. V was pared by 0 bases and J by 0 bases, with 4 bases between. The V gene's germline CDR1 is SGDLS and CDR2 YYNGEE. CDR3 nucleotide sequence: TGTGCCAGCAGCGTAGGCTACTCCTACAATGAGCAGTTCTTC. This codes for CASSVGYSYNEQFF.

A single count supports this clone. The chain has TRBV28 and TRBJ2-3, with TRBD1 matching over 9 bases. CDR3 length equals 14 residues. V was pared by 7 bases and J by 2 bases, with 4 bases of the junction left unmatched. Germline CDR1 and CDR2: MDHEN and SYDVKM. Here the CDR3 reads CASTTGGYTDTQYF. In DNA, the CDR3 is TGTGCCAGCACGACAGGGGGTTACACAGATACGCAGTATTTT.

This clone was recorded once. The CDR3 sequence: CASSETEGQGRRNIQYF. The CDR3 bases are TGTGCCAGCAGTGAAACGGAGGGACAGGGGAGGCGGAACATTCAGTACTTC. The gene calls are TRBV6-1 and TRBJ2-4; 10 nucleotides line up with TRBD1. V shed 2 bases, J shed 7 bases, and the junction held 11 bases outside the gene matches. CDR1 and CDR2 (germline): MNHNS, SASEGT. The CDR3 has 17 amino acids.

The chain couples TRBV5-6 to TRBJ2-1; 7 nucleotides match TRBD2. Germline CDR1 is SGHDT and CDR2 is YYEEEE. J gave up 10 bases and V 0 bases, and 4 bases lay outside the gene matches. The CDR3 length is 13 residues. CDR3 residues: CASSLVGGGEQFF. CDR3 DNA: TGTGCCAGCAGCTTGGTGGGCGGGGGAGAGCAGTTCTTC. The complete variable domain, with remaining parts taken from reference TRBV5-6 and TRBJ2-1, reads DAGVTQSPTHLIKTRGQQVTLRCSPKSGHDTVSWYQQALGQGPQFIFQYYEEEERQRGNFPDRFSGHQFPNYSSELNVNALLLGDSALYLCASSLVGGGEQFFGPGTRLTVL.

V is TRBV28 and J is TRBJ2-5; possible D gene TRBD2, 5 bases. The CDR3 has 14 amino acids. CDR1 MDHEN and CDR2 SYDVKM come from the germline V gene. The V end was cut by 2 bases, the J end by 5 bases, with 12 bases between. The CDR3 reads CASSLGGWEETQYF. Here the CDR3 DNA reads TGTGCCAGCAGTTTAGGAGGTTGGGAGGAGACCCAGTACTTC.

The chain is built from TRBV10-3 and TRBJ2-5; TRBD2 matches at 7 bases. The V and J ends lost 0 bases and 5 bases, in that order; junction bases with no gene match: 15. The germline V gene has CDR1 ENHRY and CDR2 SYGVKD. The CDR3 length is 18 residues. The CDR3 bases are TGTGCCATCAGTGAGTCGATGACTAGCCATACGGAAGTGGAGACCCAGTACTTC. This codes for CAISESMTSHTEVETQYF.

The chain couples TRBV6-5 to TRBJ2-7; 12 bases are shared with TRBD2. The J segment lost 6 bases and the V segment lost 0 bases, leaving 3 bases of the junction unmatched. The length of the CDR3 is 15 residues. Germline V gene lookup returns CDR1 MNHEY and CDR2 SVGAGI. The CDR3 reads CASSYSPSGRGEQYF. CDR3 nucleotides: TGTGCCAGCAGTTACTCGCCTAGCGGGAGGGGCGAGCAGTACTTC.

This rearrangement joins TRBV11-1 to TRBJ2-6, with a tentative D call TRBD1 (6 bases). Germline V lookup: CDR1 SGHAT, CDR2 FQDESV (reference sequence). The CDR3 contains 18 residues. Trimming stripped 7 bases from V and 2 bases from J, with 21 bases between. The CDR3, as DNA: TGTGCCAGCACCCAGACAGGCCAGGGAAGGCCTGGGGCCAACGTCCTGACTTTC. Protein: CASTQTGQGRPGANVLTF.

The rearrangement links TRBV7-9 to TRBJ1-5, with D hard to call. CDR3 size: 13 residues. Per germline, CDR1 SEHNR and CDR2 FQNEAQ (reference sequence). The V gene lost 3 bases and the J gene lost 4 bases, with 7 bases spanning the gap. CDR3 amino acids: CASSFERNQPQHF. DNA of the CDR3: TGTGCCAGCAGCTTTGAGAGAAATCAGCCCCAGCATTTT.

Only a few counts were recorded for this clone. V and J are TRBV5-6 and TRBJ2-7, with a possible D match to TRBD1 (6 bases). This CDR3 has 13 residues. Germline V CDR1 and CDR2: SGHDT, YYEEEE. Trimming shortened V by 5 bases and J by 0 bases, and 9 bases separated the two germline ends. The CDR3 sequence is CASSWTASYEQYF. DNA for the CDR3: TGTGCCAGCAGTTGGACAGCCTCCTACGAGCAGTACTTC.

The table lists this clone with a count of one. The chain employs TRBV4-1 and TRBJ2-7; 12 nucleotides align to TRBD2. The CDR3 runs 15 residues. J lost 6 bases, V lost 1 base, and 4 bases had no gene match. Germline loops: CDR1 MGHRA, CDR2 YSYEKL. The CDR3, as DNA: TGCGCCAGCAGCCAAGGACTAGCGGGAGCGAGCGAGCAGTACTTC. As protein: CASSQGLAGASEQYF.

This clone was observed a handful of times. CDR3 residues: CASKGTGGEYEQYF. CDR3 bases: TGCGCCAGCAAAGGGACAGGGGGGGAATACGAGCAGTACTTC. This chain links TRBV10-1 with TRBJ2-7; 11 nucleotides line up with TRBD1. Germline assignment: CDR1 WNHNN and CDR2 SYGVQD (reference sequence). V was clipped by 7 bases and J by 4 bases; unmatched bases: 6. The CDR3 extends over 14 amino acids.

CDR3 amino acids: CASSFDGSSGANVLTF. DNA for the CDR3: TGTGCCAGCAGCTTCGACGGGAGCTCTGGGGCCAACGTCCTGACTTTC. V gene TRBV11-3 combines with J gene TRBJ2-6; D is possibly TRBD2 (6 bases). This CDR3 is built from 16 residues. Trimming removed 3 bases from V and 0 bases from J, with 9 bases in between. The germline gives CDR1 SGHNT, CDR2 YENEEA.

The chain couples TRBV9 to TRBJ2-2; 7 bases are a match to TRBD2. The germline CDR1 and CDR2 sequences are SGDLS and YYNGEE. Trimming took 0 bases from V and 5 from J; bases not matched to a gene: 4. The length of the CDR3 is 15 residues. The CDR3 sequence is CASSVEGGLTGELFF. CDR3 nucleotides: TGTGCCAGCAGCGTAGAGGGAGGGTTAACCGGGGAGCTGTTTTTT.

The genes are TRBV19 and TRBJ1-2; no reliable D call. This CDR3 comprises 11 residues. V shed 3 bases and J shed 8 bases, with 7 bases lying between them. Germline values: CDR1 LNHDA, CDR2 SQIVND (reference sequence). The CDR3 loop reads CASSIGQGYTF. DNA for the CDR3: TGTGCCAGTAGTATTGGGCAGGGCTACACCTTC.

The chain uses TRBV6-1 and TRBJ2-3, with D possibly TRBD2 on 6 matching bases. Trimming stripped 0 bases from V and 0 bases from J, with 13 bases between. CDR1 and CDR2 (germline): MNHNS, SASEGT. CDR3 length equals 17 residues. In nucleotides, the CDR3 is TGTGCCAGCAGTGAAGCTATGACGGGGACTAGCACAGATACGCAGTATTTT. Protein: CASSEAMTGTSTDTQYF.

This clone showed up just once. Sequence at one end of the junction differs from germline and may be a read error. The chain is built from TRBV25-1 and TRBJ2-7; TRBD2 agrees at 10 bases. The germline gives CDR1 MGHDK, CDR2 SYGVNS. The CDR3 totals 16 residues. CDR3 protein: CAGSGNLAGVPYEQYF. CDR3 sequence (DNA): TGTGCCGGCAGTGGGAACCTAGCGGGAGTGCCCTACGAGCAGTACTTC.